This is a list of T cell receptor beta chains from one sample in a study of T cells in Graves' hyperthyroidism and ophthalmopathy. One entry per CDR3 protein results from TCRdb running MiXCR on the multiplex PCR reads. Counted here are about 400,000 distinct CDR3 sequences, about an eighth occurring once; the ten biggest clones make up around 27%. Sequenced: blood. The source is a man aged 45 to 65 with Graves' ophthalmopathy. CDR3s include the opening cysteine and the closing phenylalanine or tryptophan. A D gene is named only where the DNA matches it firmly. Clone size is stated in some rows and not others, as once, few, many or a class when expanded.

J	V	D	size	DNA	CDR3
TRBJ2-1	TRBV28	-	many	TGTGCCAGCAGTTACCTAGCCCAGCTAGCGACTAAATACAATGAGCAGTTCTTC	CASSYLAQLATKYNEQFF
TRBJ2-7	TRBV29-1	TRBD1	many	TGCAGCGTGGGGGACAGCTCCTACGAGCAGTACTTC	CSVGDSSYEQYF
TRBJ1-2	TRBV20-1	-	many	TGCAGTGCTACCGACGGCTATGGCTACACCTTC	CSATDGYGYTF
TRBJ2-3	TRBV10-3	-	few	TGTGCCATCAGTGAGACAGAGGCAGATACGCAGTATTTT	CAISETEADTQYF
TRBJ2-5	TRBV28	-	many	TGTGCCAGCAGTTTAGGGGATCAATTGGGGACCCAGTACTTC	CASSLGDQLGTQYF
TRBJ2-7	TRBV29-1	-	-	TGCAGCGTTGAAGAGGGGAAGGAATACGAGCAGTACTTC	CSVEEGKEYEQYF
TRBJ1-5	TRBV4-2	-	few	TGTGCCAGCAGCCAAGAGGAGGGTCAGCCCCAGCATTTT	CASSQEEGQPQHF
TRBJ2-3	TRBV19	TRBD1	-	TGTGCCAGCTTGGACAGGAACACAGATACGCAGTATTTT	CASLDRNTDTQYF
TRBJ2-3	TRBV18	TRBD2	many	TGTGCCAGCTCACTCCCTAGCGGCAACACAGATACGCAGTATTTT	CASSLPSGNTDTQYF
TRBJ2-1	TRBV5-1	-	many	TGCGCCAGCAGCCCCCATAGGTTGAGCTCCTACAATGAGCAGTTCTTC	CASSPHRLSSYNEQFF
TRBJ2-1	TRBV20-1	TRBD2	-	TGCAGTGCTGGCCTATCCCCGACTAGCGGGGCCTACTACAATGAGCAGTTCTTC	CSAGLSPTSGAYYNEQFF
TRBJ2-5	TRBV3-1	TRBD2	many	TGTGCCAGCAGCCAATTAGCGGGAGCGCAGGAGACCCAGTACTTC	CASSQLAGAQETQYF
TRBJ2-6	TRBV18	-	-	TGTGCCAGCTCACCTCCCACCTCTGGGGCCAACGTCCTGACTTTC	CASSPPTSGANVLTF
TRBJ1-2	TRBV20-1	-	-	TGCAGTGCTAGAGGGCCGCCTGGCTACACCTTC	CSARGPPGYTF
TRBJ2-5	TRBV2	-	many	TGTGCCAGCAGTCCTATGACAACCGGGACGAGAGATGGGACCCAGTACTTC	CASSPMTTGTRDGTQYF
TRBJ1-4	TRBV27	-	many	TGTGCCAGCAGATGGGGCGGTTCTAATGAAAAACTGTTTTTT	CASRWGGSNEKLFF
TRBJ2-2	TRBV20-1	TRBD1	many	TGCAGTGCCCTGAACCGGGACAGGGGGCCCGGGGAGCTGTTTTTT	CSALNRDRGPGELFF
TRBJ2-7	TRBV6-1	-	many	TGTGCCAGCAGTGGATCCCCCAGGGGAGAGCCCTACGAGCAGTACTTC	CASSGSPRGEPYEQYF
TRBJ1-6	TRBV30	-	many	TGTGCCTGGAGAGGGGTTGGGAATTCACCCCTCCACTTT	CAWRGVGNSPLHF
TRBJ2-1	TRBV28	TRBD1	many	TGTGCCAGCAGAAGAGGTCGAACAGGGGGCAAATTTAGCGATGAGCAGTTCTTC	CASRRGRTGGKFSDEQFF
TRBJ2-7	TRBV6-5	TRBD2	many	TGTGCCAGCAGTTACCGGGGGGGACTCTCCTACGAGCAGTACTTC	CASSYRGGLSYEQYF
TRBJ1-1	TRBV2	TRBD1	many	TGTGCCAGCAGTGAAACGGGGGGACAGGGGCTTGAAGCTTTCTTT	CASSETGGQGLEAFF
TRBJ2-3	TRBV29-1	-	once	TGCAGCGTTGAAGCCGGGACGAGCACAGATACGCAGTATTTT	CSVEAGTSTDTQYF
TRBJ2-2	TRBV20-1	TRBD2	-	TGCAGTGCTAGAGATCCCCTAGCGGCCGGGGAGCTGTTTTTT	CSARDPLAAGELFF
TRBJ2-1	TRBV6-5	-	-	TGTGCCAGCAGTTATACCTACAATGAGCAGTTCTTC	CASSYTYNEQFF
TRBJ2-1	TRBV27	-	many	TGTGCCAGCAGTTTATCGGCTAGCTCGTACAATGAGCAGTTCTTC	CASSLSASSYNEQFF
TRBJ1-4	TRBV7-3	TRBD1	-	TGTGCCAGCAGCCCCCCAAGCGACAGGGCAACTAATGAAAAACTGTTTTTT	CASSPPSDRATNEKLFF
TRBJ2-7	TRBV3-1	-	-	TGTGCCAGCAGCCAAGGCCGGGCCAGGCAGGATCCCGAGCAGTACTTC	CASSQGRARQDPEQYF
TRBJ2-3	TRBV7-2	-	many	TGTGCCAGCAGCTTTGCTTCTAGCACAGATACGCAGTATTTT	CASSFASSTDTQYF
TRBJ2-1	TRBV15	-	many	TGTGCCACCAGCAGAGATCGGAACTCCTACAATGAGCAGTTCTTC	CATSRDRNSYNEQFF